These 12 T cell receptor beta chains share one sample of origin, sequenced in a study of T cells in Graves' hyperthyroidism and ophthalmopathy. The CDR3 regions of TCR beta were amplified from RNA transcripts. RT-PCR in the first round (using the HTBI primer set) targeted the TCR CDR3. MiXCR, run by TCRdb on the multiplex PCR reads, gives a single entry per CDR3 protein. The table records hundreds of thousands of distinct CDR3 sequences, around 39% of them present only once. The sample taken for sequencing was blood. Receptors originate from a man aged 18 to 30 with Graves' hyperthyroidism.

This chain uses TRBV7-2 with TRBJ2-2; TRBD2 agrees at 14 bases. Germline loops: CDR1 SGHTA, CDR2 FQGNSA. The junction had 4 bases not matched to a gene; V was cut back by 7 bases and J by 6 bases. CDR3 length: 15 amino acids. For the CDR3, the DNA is TGTGCCAGCAACCGACTAGCGGGAGGGGCCGGGGAGCTGTTTTTT. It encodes CASNRLAGGAGELFF.

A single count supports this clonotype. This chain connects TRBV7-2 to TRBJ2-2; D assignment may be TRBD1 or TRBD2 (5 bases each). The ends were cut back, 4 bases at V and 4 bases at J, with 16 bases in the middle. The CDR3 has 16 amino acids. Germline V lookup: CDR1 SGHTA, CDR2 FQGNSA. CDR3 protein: CASSWWGTESTGELFF. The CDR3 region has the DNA TGTGCCAGCAGCTGGTGGGGGACCGAGAGCACCGGGGAGCTGTTTTTT.

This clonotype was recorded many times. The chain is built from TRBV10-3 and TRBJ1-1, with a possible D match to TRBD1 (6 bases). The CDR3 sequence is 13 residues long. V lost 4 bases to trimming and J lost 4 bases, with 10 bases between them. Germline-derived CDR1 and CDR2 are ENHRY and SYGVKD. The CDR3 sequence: CAISAGGLTEAFF. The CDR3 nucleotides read TGTGCCATCAGTGCTGGGGGGCTCACTGAAGCTTTCTTT.

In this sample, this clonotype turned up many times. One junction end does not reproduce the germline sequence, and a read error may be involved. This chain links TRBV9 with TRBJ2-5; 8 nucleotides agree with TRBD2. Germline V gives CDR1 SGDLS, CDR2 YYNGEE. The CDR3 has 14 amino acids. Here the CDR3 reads CASSVRGGQETQYF. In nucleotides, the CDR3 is TGTGCTAGCAGCGTACGGGGGGGCCAAGAGACCCAGTACTTC. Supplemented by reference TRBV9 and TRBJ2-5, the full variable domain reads DSGVTQTPKHLITATGQRVTLRCSPRSGDLSVYWYQQSLDQGLQFLIQYYNGEERAKGNILERFSAQQFPDLHSELNLSSLELGDSALYFCASSVRGGQETQYFGPGTRLLVL.

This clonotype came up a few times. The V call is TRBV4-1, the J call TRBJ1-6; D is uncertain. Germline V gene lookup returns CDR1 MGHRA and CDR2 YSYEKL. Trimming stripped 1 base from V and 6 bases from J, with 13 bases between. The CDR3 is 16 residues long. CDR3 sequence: CASSQGRQRVNSPLHF. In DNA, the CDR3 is TGCGCCAGCAGCCAAGGGCGGCAGAGAGTTAATTCACCCCTCCACTTT.

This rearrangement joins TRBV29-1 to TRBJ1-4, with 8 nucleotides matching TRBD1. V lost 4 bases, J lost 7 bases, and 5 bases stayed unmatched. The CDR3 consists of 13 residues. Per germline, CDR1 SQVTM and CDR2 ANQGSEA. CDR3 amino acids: CSVARGRTEKLFF. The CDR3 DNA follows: TGCAGCGTTGCCAGGGGGCGCACTGAAAAACTGTTTTTT.

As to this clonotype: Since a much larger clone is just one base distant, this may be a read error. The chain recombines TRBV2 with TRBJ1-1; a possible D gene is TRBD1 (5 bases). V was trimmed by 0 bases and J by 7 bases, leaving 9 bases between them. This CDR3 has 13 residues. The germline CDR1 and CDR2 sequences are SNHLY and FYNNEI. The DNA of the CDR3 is TGTGCCAGCAGTGAAGCTGGGACTCATGAAGCTTTCTTT. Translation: CASSEAGTHEAFF.

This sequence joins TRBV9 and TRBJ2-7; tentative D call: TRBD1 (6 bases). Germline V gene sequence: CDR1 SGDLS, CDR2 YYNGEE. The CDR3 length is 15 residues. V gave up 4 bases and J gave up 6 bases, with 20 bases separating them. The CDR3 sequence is CASSQDGQGHSEQYF. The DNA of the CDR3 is TGTGCCAGCAGCCAAGACGGGCAGGGGCATAGCGAGCAGTACTTC.

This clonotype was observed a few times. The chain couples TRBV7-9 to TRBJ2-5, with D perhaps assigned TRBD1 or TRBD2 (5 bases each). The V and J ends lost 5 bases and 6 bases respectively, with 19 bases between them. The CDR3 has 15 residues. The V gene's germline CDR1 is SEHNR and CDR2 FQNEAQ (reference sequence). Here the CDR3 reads CASSTKLGVRQTQYF. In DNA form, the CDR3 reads TGTGCCAGCAGCACAAAACTAGGGGTGAGGCAGACCCAGTACTTC.

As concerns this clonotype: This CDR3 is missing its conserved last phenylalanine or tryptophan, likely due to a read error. The CDR3 sequence is CASSTGQGNTEAFL. DNA of the CDR3: TGTGCCAGCAGTACCGGACAGGGGAACACTGAAGCTTTCCTT. The J gene is TRBJ1-1, the V gene TRBV6-6; TRBD1 matches 8 bases. Trimming removed 5 bases from V and 1 base from J; junction bases left unmatched: 3. CDR3 length equals 14 residues. Germline assignment: CDR1 MNHNY and CDR2 SVGAGI (reference sequence).

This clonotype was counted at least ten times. The CDR3 coding sequence is TGTGCCAGCAGCCTCTCAGGTGACGAGCAGTACTTC. Encoded protein: CASSLSGDEQYF. This sequence joins TRBV7-6 and TRBJ2-7; D unresolved. Germline V gene lookup returns CDR1 SGHVS and CDR2 FNYEAQ. CDR3 length: 12 residues. The germline V and J ends were trimmed by 5 bases and 5 bases, with 10 bases remaining between them.

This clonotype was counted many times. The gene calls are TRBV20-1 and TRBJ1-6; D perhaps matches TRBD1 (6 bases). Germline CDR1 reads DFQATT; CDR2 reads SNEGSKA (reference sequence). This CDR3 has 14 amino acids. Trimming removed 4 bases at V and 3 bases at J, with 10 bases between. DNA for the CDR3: TGCAGTGCTACCAAGGACAGCTATAATTCACCCCTCCACTTT. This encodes CSATKDSYNSPLHF.